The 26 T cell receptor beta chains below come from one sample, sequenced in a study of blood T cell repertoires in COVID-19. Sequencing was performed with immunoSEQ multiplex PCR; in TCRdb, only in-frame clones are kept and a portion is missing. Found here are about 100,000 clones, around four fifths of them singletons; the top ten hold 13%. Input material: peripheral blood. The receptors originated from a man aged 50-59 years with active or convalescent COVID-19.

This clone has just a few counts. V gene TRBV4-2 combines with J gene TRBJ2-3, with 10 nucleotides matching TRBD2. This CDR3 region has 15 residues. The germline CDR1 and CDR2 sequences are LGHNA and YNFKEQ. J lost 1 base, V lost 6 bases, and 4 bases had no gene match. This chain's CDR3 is CASSPTSGGTDTQYF. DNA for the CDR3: TGTGCCAGCAGTCCTACTAGCGGGGGCACAGATACGCAGTATTTT.

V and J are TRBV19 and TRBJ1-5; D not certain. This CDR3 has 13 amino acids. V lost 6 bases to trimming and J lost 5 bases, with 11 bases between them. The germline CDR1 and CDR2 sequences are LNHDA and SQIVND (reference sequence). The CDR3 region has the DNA TGTGCCAGTAGGGGGAGGGAACATCAGCCCCAGCATTTT. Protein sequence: CASRGREHQPQHF.

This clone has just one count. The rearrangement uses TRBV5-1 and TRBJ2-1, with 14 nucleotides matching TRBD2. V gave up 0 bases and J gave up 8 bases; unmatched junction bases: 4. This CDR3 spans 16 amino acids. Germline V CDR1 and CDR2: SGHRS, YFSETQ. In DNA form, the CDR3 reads TGCGCCAGCAGCTTGGGTGGGACTAGCGGGAGCCATGAGCAGTTCTTC. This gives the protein CASSLGGTSGSHEQFF.

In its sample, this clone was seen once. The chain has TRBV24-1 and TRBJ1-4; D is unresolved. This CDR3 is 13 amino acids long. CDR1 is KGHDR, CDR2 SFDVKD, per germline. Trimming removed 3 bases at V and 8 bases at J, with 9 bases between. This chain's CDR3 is CATSDPVGEKLFF. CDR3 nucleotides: TGTGCCACCAGTGATCCGGTCGGGGAAAAACTGTTTTTT.

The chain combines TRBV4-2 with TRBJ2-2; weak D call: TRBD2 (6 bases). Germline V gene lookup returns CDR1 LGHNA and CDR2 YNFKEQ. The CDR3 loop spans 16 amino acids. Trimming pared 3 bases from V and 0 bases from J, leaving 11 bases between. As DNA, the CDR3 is TGTGCCAGCAGCCAGGTAGCGGACGCGAACACCGGGGAGCTGTTTTTT. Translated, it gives CASSQVADANTGELFF.

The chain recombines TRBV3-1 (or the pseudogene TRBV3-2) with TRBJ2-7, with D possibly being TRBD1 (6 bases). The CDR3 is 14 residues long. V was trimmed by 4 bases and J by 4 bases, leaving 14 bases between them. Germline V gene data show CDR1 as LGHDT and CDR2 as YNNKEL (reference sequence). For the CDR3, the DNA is TGTGCCAGCAGCCCACTGGACAGCCGGTACGAGCAGTACTTC. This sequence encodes CASSPLDSRYEQYF.

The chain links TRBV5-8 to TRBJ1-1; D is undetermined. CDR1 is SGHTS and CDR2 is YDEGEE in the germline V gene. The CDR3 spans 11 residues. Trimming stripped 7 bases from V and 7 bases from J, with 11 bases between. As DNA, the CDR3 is TGTGCCAGCTCGGGTGTAGGTGAAGCTTTCTTT. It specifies CASSGVGEAFF.

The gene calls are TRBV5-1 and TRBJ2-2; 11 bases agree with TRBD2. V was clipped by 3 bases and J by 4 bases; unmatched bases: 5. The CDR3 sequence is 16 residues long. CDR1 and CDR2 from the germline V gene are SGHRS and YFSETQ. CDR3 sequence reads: CASSSTSGTSTGELFF. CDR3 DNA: TGCGCCAGCAGCTCGACTAGCGGGACGAGCACCGGGGAGCTGTTTTTT.

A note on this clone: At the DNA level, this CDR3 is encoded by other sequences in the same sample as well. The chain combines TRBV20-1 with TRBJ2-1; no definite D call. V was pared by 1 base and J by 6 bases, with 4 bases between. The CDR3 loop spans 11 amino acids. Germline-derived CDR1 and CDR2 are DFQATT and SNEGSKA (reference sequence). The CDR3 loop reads CSARAGNEQFF. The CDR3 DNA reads TGCAGTGCTAGAGCGGGCAATGAGCAGTTCTTC.

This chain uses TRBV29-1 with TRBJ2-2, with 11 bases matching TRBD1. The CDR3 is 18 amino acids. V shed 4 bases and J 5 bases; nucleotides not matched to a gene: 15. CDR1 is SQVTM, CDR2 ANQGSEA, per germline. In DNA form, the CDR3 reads TGCAGCGTTGGGCACGGACAGGGGGCGCTGGTTGGGACCGGGGAGCTGTTTTTT. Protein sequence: CSVGHGQGALVGTGELFF.

The CDR3 nucleotides read TGTGCCAGCTCACCACCTAACAGGAAGGCCTACGAGCAGTACTTC. Translation gives CASSPPNRKAYEQYF. The chain uses TRBV18 and TRBJ2-7; possible D gene TRBD1, 5 bases. CDR1 and CDR2 from the germline V gene are KGHSH and LQKENI. The CDR3 is made up of 15 amino acids. V dropped 0 bases and J dropped 2 bases, with 11 bases sitting between them. The full variable domain, in which reference TRBV18 and TRBJ2-7 provide the parts outside the CDR3, is NAGVMQNPRHLVRRRGQEARLRCSPMKGHSHVYWYRQLPEEGLKFMVYLQKENIIDESGMPKERFSAEFPKEGPSILRIQQVVRGDSAAYFCASSPPNRKAYEQYFGPGTRLTVT.

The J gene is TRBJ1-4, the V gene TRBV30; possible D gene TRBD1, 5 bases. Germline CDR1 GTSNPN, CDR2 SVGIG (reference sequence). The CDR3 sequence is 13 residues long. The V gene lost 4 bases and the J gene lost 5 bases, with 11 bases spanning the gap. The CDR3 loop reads CAWNLRQNEKLFF. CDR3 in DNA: TGTGCCTGGAACCTGCGACAGAATGAAAAACTGTTTTTT.

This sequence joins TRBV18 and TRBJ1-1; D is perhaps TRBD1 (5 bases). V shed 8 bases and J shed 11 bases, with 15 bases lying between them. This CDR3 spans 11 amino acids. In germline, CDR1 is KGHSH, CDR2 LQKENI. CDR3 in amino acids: CASRGVGRAFF. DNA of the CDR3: TGTGCCAGCCGGGGCGTTGGGAGGGCTTTCTTT.

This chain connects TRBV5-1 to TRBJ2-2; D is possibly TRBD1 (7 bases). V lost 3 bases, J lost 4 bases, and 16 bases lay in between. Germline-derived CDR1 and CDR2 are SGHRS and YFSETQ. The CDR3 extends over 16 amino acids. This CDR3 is CASSYAGQLRTGELFF. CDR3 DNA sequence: TGCGCCAGCAGCTACGCGGGACAGCTTCGCACCGGGGAGCTGTTTTTT.

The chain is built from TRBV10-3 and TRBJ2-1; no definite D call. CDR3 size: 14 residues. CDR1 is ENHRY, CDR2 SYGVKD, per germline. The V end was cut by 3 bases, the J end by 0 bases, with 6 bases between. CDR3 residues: CAISESGSYNEQFF. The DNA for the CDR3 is TGTGCCATCAGTGAATCGGGCTCCTACAATGAGCAGTTCTTC.

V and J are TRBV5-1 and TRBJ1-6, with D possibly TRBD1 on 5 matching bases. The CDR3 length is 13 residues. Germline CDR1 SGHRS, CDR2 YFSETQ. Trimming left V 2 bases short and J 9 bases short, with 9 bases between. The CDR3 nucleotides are TGCGCCAGCAGCTTCCAGGGAGGTTCACCCCTCCACTTT. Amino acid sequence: CASSFQGGSPLHF.

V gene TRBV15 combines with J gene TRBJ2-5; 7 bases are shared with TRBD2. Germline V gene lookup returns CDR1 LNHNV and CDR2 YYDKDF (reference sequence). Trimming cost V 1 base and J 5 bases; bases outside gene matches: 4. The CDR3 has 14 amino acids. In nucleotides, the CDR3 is TGTGCCACCAGCAGAGGAGCGGGATGGGAGACCCAGTACTTC. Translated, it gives CATSRGAGWETQYF.

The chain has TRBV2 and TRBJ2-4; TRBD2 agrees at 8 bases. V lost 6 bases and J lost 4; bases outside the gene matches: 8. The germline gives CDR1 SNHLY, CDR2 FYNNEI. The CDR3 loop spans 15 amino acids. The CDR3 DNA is TGTGCCAGCAGACAATGGGCTAGCGGGAAAAACATTCAGTACTTC. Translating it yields CASRQWASGKNIQYF.

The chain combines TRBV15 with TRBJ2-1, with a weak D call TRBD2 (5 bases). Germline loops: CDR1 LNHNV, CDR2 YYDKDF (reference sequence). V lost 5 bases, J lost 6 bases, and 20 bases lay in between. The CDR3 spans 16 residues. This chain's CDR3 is CATSGLGRRSTNEQFF. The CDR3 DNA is TGTGCCACCAGCGGACTCGGACGCAGGAGTACCAATGAGCAGTTCTTC.

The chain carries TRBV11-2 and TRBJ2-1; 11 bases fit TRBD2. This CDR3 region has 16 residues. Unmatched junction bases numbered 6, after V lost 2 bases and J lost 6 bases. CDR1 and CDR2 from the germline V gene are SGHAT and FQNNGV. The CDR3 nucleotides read TGTGCCAGCAGCTTAAGTAGCGGGAGGGCCTCCAATGAGCAGTTCTTC. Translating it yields CASSLSSGRASNEQFF.

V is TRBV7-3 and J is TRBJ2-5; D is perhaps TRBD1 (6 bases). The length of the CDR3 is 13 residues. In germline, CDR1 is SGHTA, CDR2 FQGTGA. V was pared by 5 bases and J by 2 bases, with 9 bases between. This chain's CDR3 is CASSLGQQETQYF. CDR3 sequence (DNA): TGTGCCAGCAGCCTCGGACAGCAAGAGACCCAGTACTTC. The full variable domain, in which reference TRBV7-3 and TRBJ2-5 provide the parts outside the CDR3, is GAGVSQTPSNKVTEKGKYVELRCDPISGHTALYWYRQSLGQGPEFLIYFQGTGAADDSGLPNDRFFAVRPEGSVSTLKIQRTERGDSAVYLCASSLGQQETQYFGPGTRLLVL.

CDR3 nucleotides: TGTGCCAGCACCCCCAACAGGGTCAATTATGGCTACACCTTC. It specifies CASTPNRVNYGYTF. The rearrangement uses TRBV5-6 and TRBJ1-2, with D perhaps TRBD1 (6 bases). From germline, CDR1 is SGHDT and CDR2 YYEEEE. V shed 6 bases and J shed 5 bases, with 17 bases lying between them. The CDR3 is 14 amino acids.

As DNA, the CDR3 is TGTGCCAGCAGTAGACATCTCTCTGGAAACACCATATATTTT. Encoded protein: CASSRHLSGNTIYF. This chain links TRBV28 with TRBJ1-3; D gene ambiguous. The germline V and J ends were trimmed by 5 bases and 0 bases, with 8 bases remaining between them. CDR1 is MDHEN, CDR2 SYDVKM, per germline. The CDR3 totals 14 residues.

CDR3 in DNA: TGTGCCACCTCCCTAACGGGAGGCACAGATACGCAGTATTTT. Its protein product is CATSLTGGTDTQYF. This chain links TRBV24-1 with TRBJ2-3, with D perhaps matching TRBD2 (6 bases). Trimming shortened V by 9 bases and J by 1 base, and 13 bases separated the two germline ends. The germline V gene has CDR1 KGHDR and CDR2 SFDVKD. CDR3 length: 14 residues.

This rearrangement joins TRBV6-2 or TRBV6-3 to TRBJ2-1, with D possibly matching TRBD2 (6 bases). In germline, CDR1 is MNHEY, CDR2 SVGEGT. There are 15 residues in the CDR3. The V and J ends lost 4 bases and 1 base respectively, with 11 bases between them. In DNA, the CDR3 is TGTGCCAGCAGTTGGGGTGCGGGGTCCTACAATGAGCAGTTCTTC. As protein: CASSWGAGSYNEQFF.

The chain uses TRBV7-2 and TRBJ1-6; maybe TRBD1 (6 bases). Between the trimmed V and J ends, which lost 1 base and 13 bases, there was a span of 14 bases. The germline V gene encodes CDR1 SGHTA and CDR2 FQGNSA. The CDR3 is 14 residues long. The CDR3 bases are TGTGCCAGCAGCTTAGGGCAGGGGAAAAATCCCCTCCACTTT. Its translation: CASSLGQGKNPLHF. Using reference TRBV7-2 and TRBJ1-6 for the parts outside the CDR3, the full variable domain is GAGVSQSPSNKVTEKGKDVELRCDPISGHTALYWYRQSLGQGLEFLIYFQGNSAPDKSGLPSDRFSAERTGGSVSTLTIQRTQQEDSAVYLCASSLGQGKNPLHFGNGTRLTVT.